The sequence of this T cell receptor beta chain was determined in a study of CD8 T cells in Susac syndrome. General observations from the study: The total CD8+ repertoires contained roughly 15 Susac-specific public clones, and the CD8+ TEMRA repertoires contained a few.

It was with random hexamers that roughly 0.45 to 1 ug RNA was reverse transcribed. TCRdb itself ran the immunoSEQ multiplex PCR reads through MiXCR, one entry per CDR3 protein. The sample shows approximately 80,000 distinct CDR3 sequences, approximately 93% of them seen only once. With V trimmed by 7 bases and J by 2 bases, 3 bases remained unmatched. The CDR3 runs to 14 residues. Note on this clonotype: Its antigen is unknown.

V is TRBV12-3 or TRBV12-4 and J is TRBJ2-1; 9 bases align to TRBD1. The source of this sequence is a human donor with Susac syndrome. Sequencing was carried out using CD8+ T cells from PBMCs. CDR3 DNA sequence: TGTGCCAGCACGGGGACAGGGCCCTACAATGAGCAGTTCTTC. This codes for CASTGTGPYNEQFF.